Listed here are 25 T cell receptor beta chains from one sample, sequenced in a study of T cell repertoires in cytomegalovirus infection. These receptors have no known antigen. TCRdb used MiXCR to reprocess the reads, holding one entry per CDR3 protein. The sample records approximately 500,000 distinct CDR3 sequences, about 33% being singletons. Source: cultured PBMCs, taken from culture after CMV antigen stimulation. These TCRs come from a human donor in good health (CMV status not recorded). Some clones in this sample may be carry-over from other donors' samples.

V is TRBV20-1 and J is TRBJ1-6; 9 nucleotides align to TRBD1. The V and J ends lost 3 bases and 5 bases, in that order; junction bases with no gene match: 8. Germline lookup yields CDR1 DFQATT and CDR2 SNEGSKA (reference sequence). The CDR3 loop spans 16 amino acids. CDR3 residues: CSARSGQGQDNSPLHF. The CDR3 DNA follows: TGCAGTGCTAGGTCGGGACAGGGCCAGGATAATTCACCCCTCCACTTT.

V is TRBV4-3 and J is TRBJ2-1; TRBD2 matches at 12 bases. Germline values: CDR1 LGHNA, CDR2 YSLEER. Trimming cost V 1 base and J 5 bases; bases outside gene matches: 12. The CDR3 covers 19 residues. The CDR3, as DNA: TGCGCCAGCAGCCAAGGGCTAGCGGGAGGGATAGGTGAGGACAATGAGCAGTTCTTC. Its protein product is CASSQGLAGGIGEDNEQFF.

This clonotype was observed a handful of times. The J gene is TRBJ2-7, the V gene TRBV7-2; weak D call: TRBD1 (6 bases). The CDR3 covers 13 residues. Germline V gene lookup returns CDR1 SGHTA and CDR2 FQGNSA. V was clipped by 4 bases and J by 0 bases, with 7 bases between them. CDR3 sequence: CASSSDSSYEQYF. In DNA form, the CDR3 reads TGTGCCAGCAGCTCGGACAGCTCCTACGAGCAGTACTTC.

The rearrangement links TRBV7-2 to TRBJ2-1; D remains ambiguous. This CDR3 has 14 residues. The V gene's germline CDR1 is SGHTA and CDR2 FQGNSA. Trimming stripped 5 bases from V and 4 bases from J, with 12 bases between. CDR3 nucleotides: TGTGCCAGCAGCGCCCGGACGGATTACAATGAGCAGTTCTTC. It encodes CASSARTDYNEQFF.

The chain combines TRBV7-9 with TRBJ2-5; 13 nucleotides match TRBD2. This CDR3 is built from 18 residues. Germline-derived CDR1 and CDR2 are SEHNR and FQNEAQ (reference sequence). With 5 bases clipped from V and 1 base from J, the junction kept 10 bases outside the gene matches. The CDR3 DNA is TGTGCCAGCAGCCCAACTGGGACTAGCGGGACCTCCCAAGAGACCCAGTACTTC. Its translation: CASSPTGTSGTSQETQYF.

This clonotype came up a few times. This chain links TRBV19 with TRBJ2-2, with D possibly matching TRBD2 (5 bases). This CDR3 spans 15 amino acids. Trimming left V 3 bases short and J 6 bases short, with 14 bases between. CDR1 and CDR2 (germline): LNHDA, SQIVND (reference sequence). For the CDR3, the DNA is TGTGCCAGTAGTATGCGAAGGCTGGGAGCCGGGGAGCTGTTTTTT. Residues: CASSMRRLGAGELFF.

This clonotype was seen only a few times. J is TRBJ1-1 and V is TRBV28, with D unresolved. This CDR3 comprises 13 residues. The V and J ends lost 3 bases and 1 base respectively, with 6 bases between them. The germline V gene encodes CDR1 MDHEN and CDR2 SYDVKM. The CDR3 is CASSFIANTEAFF. The CDR3 coding sequence is TGTGCCAGCAGTTTTATCGCGAACACTGAAGCTTTCTTT. The whole variable domain, filled in from reference TRBV28 and TRBJ1-1, reads DVKVTQSSRYLVKRTGEKVFLECVQDMDHENMFWYRQDPGLGLRLIYFSYDVKMKEKGDIPEGYSVSREKKERFSLILESASTNQTSMYLCASSFIANTEAFFGQGTRLTVV.

This clonotype appeared a few times. V and J are TRBV10-3 and TRBJ2-7; D not certain. V lost 4 bases, J lost 2 bases, and 12 bases lay in between. Germline-derived CDR1 and CDR2 are ENHRY and SYGVKD. There are 14 residues in the CDR3. The CDR3, as DNA: TGTGCCATCAGTGGTTCGCCCTCCCCCTACGAGCAGTACTTC. Translating it yields CAISGSPSPYEQYF.

Notes on this clonotype: Mismatch with germline at one junction end may stem from a read error. The V and J genes are TRBV10-3 and TRBJ2-5, with 8 bases fitting TRBD2. This CDR3 has 14 residues. Germline CDR1 ENHRY, CDR2 SYGVKD. The CDR3 coding sequence is TGTGCCACCAGTCCGAAGCGGGAGCCGGAGACCCAGTACTTC. This gives the protein CATSPKREPETQYF.

V usage is TRBV10-3 and J usage is TRBJ2-1, with D possibly TRBD1 on 5 matching bases. The CDR3 contains 13 residues. The germline V gene encodes CDR1 ENHRY and CDR2 SYGVKD. Trimming removed 6 bases at V and 9 bases at J, with 15 bases between. The CDR3 nucleotides read TGTGCCATCAGCGAAGGGGTAGGGATTGAGCAGTTCTTC. Translation: CAISEGVGIEQFF.

This clonotype was seen many times. This sequence joins TRBV7-2 and TRBJ1-6, with D unclear. This CDR3 contains 12 residues. V was clipped by 5 bases and J by 7 bases, with 6 bases between them. Per germline, CDR1 SGHTA and CDR2 FQGNSA. The CDR3 DNA is TGTGCCAGCAGCCCGCGGAATTCACCCCTCCACTTT. Translating it yields CASSPRNSPLHF.

Only a few counts were recorded for this clonotype. In nucleotides, the CDR3 is TGTGCCAGTAGTATACCGCTGACAGGGGGCAACTATGGCTACACCTTC. It is translated as CASSIPLTGGNYGYTF. The genes are TRBV19 and TRBJ1-2, with 10 bases identical to TRBD1. V shed 2 bases and J 2 bases; nucleotides not matched to a gene: 5. There are 16 residues in the CDR3. Germline V lookup: CDR1 LNHDA, CDR2 SQIVND (reference sequence).

This clonotype was seen only a few times. V usage is TRBV6-2 or TRBV6-3 and J usage is TRBJ1-1; tentative D call: TRBD1 (6 bases). Trimming left V 7 bases short and J 6 bases short, with 9 bases between. Germline CDR1 MNHEY, CDR2 SVGEGT. CDR3 size: 11 residues. CDR3 DNA sequence: TGTGCCAGCACACAGGGACCTGAAGCTTTCTTT. Translating gives CASTQGPEAFF.

The chain uses TRBV7-2 and TRBJ1-3, with D possibly TRBD1 on 6 matching bases. Germline-derived CDR1 and CDR2 are SGHTA and FQGNSA. The length of the CDR3 is 15 residues. V was shortened by 2 bases and J by 4 bases, with 12 bases between the two germline ends. The CDR3 DNA reads TGTGCCAGCAGCTTAAAACAGGGTGGGGGAAACACCATATATTTT. Amino acid sequence: CASSLKQGGGNTIYF.

This clonotype was detected ten times or more. This chain connects TRBV7-8 to TRBJ2-7; 13 nucleotides match TRBD2. The CDR3 consists of 15 residues. The V gene end was trimmed by 3 bases and the J gene end by 5 bases; junction bases not matched to a gene: 4. CDR1 is SGHVS and CDR2 is FQNEAQ in the germline V gene. The CDR3 here is CASSFQGLAGDEQYV. CDR3 DNA sequence: TGTGCCAGCAGCTTTCAAGGACTAGCGGGAGACGAGCAGTACGTC.

The V call is TRBV5-5, the J call TRBJ1-2; 8 nucleotides match TRBD1. Germline assignment: CDR1 SGHKS and CDR2 YYEKEE (reference sequence). CDR3 length: 14 amino acids. V shed 2 bases, J shed 7 bases, and the junction held 7 bases outside the gene matches. The CDR3 loop reads CASSFPGGASGYTF. The CDR3 bases are TGTGCCAGCAGCTTTCCAGGGGGCGCGTCTGGCTACACCTTC.

DNA of the CDR3: TGTGCCAGCAGCTTAGATCGGTCCGGGGTGAATGAAAAACTGTTTTTT. Translation gives CASSLDRSGVNEKLFF. The genes are TRBV11-2 and TRBJ1-4; D gene unclear. The CDR3 is 16 amino acids. Deletions cut 0 bases from V and 5 bases from J, with 13 bases between. Germline V gene data show CDR1 as SGHAT and CDR2 as FQNNGV.

This clonotype came up a few times. The rearrangement joins TRBV6-8 to TRBJ2-7; TRBD1 is a possible D gene (5 bases). The CDR3 sequence is 15 residues long. Between the trimmed V and J ends, which lost 2 bases and 2 bases, there was a span of 13 bases. Germline CDR1 is MNHGY and CDR2 is SAAAGT. The CDR3 region is CASSYGTGPPYEQYF. CDR3 sequence (DNA): TGTGCCAGCAGTTACGGTACAGGCCCTCCCTACGAGCAGTACTTC.

This clonotype was seen a handful of times. V usage is TRBV6-2 or TRBV6-3 and J usage is TRBJ2-6; 13 nucleotides align to TRBD2. With 5 bases clipped from V and 0 bases from J, the junction kept 7 bases outside the gene matches. The CDR3 totals 19 residues. Germline V gene lookup returns CDR1 MNHEY and CDR2 SVGEGT. The CDR3 DNA sequence: TGTGCCAGCAGTGCGACTAGCGGGAGGACGAGCTCTGGGGCCAACGTCCTGACTTTC. This encodes CASSATSGRTSSGANVLTF.

This clonotype was picked up one time. The chain combines TRBV19 with TRBJ2-3; the D call may be TRBD1 or TRBD2 (5 bases each). V lost 8 bases and J lost 0, with 9 bases in between. Germline V gives CDR1 LNHDA, CDR2 SQIVND (reference sequence). The CDR3 spans 13 residues. In DNA, the CDR3 is TGTGCCAGTGAGGGGCCTAGCACAGATACGCAGTATTTT. Protein product: CASEGPSTDTQYF.

V and J are TRBV7-9 and TRBJ2-2; perhaps TRBD1 as D (6 bases). Germline V lookup: CDR1 SEHNR, CDR2 FQNEAQ (reference sequence). The CDR3 extends over 17 amino acids. Trimming removed 5 bases from V and 6 bases from J, with 22 bases in between. CDR3 sequence: CASSHAIGQGSSGELFF. The DNA of the CDR3 is TGTGCCAGCAGCCACGCGATTGGGCAGGGGTCTTCCGGGGAGCTGTTTTTT.

V and J are TRBV15 and TRBJ1-5; no reliable D call. Trimming removed 0 bases from V and 0 bases from J, with 9 bases in between. Germline assignment: CDR1 LNHNV and CDR2 YYDKDF (reference sequence). The CDR3 has 16 amino acids. This chain's CDR3 is CATSRDGSFSNQPQHF. As DNA, the CDR3 is TGTGCCACCAGCAGAGATGGGAGCTTTAGCAATCAGCCCCAGCATTTT.

This clonotype has at least ten counts. DNA of the CDR3: TGTGCCAGCAGTTATAGTGGGGGAGGCGGTAACTATGGCTACACCTTC. It is translated as CASSYSGGGGNYGYTF. The chain has TRBV7-2 and TRBJ1-2; a possible D gene is TRBD1 (5 bases). The CDR3 loop spans 16 amino acids. Germline assignment: CDR1 SGHTA and CDR2 FQGNSA. Trimming stripped 6 bases from V and 1 base from J, with 18 bases between.

This clonotype was detected only a few times. The rearrangement uses TRBV19 and TRBJ2-2; 14 bases fit TRBD2. The CDR3 runs 18 residues. Losses at the gene ends were 4 bases for V and 3 bases for J; bases not matched to a gene: 7. Germline CDR1 LNHDA, CDR2 SQIVND (reference sequence). This CDR3 reads CASSRGLAGGWDTGELFF. The DNA of the CDR3 is TGTGCCAGTAGTAGAGGACTAGCGGGAGGCTGGGACACCGGGGAGCTGTTTTTT.

The chain combines TRBV6-6 with TRBJ2-7; TRBD1 aligns across 7 bases. V dropped 6 bases and J dropped 4; count of bases not matched to a gene: 15. The CDR3 covers 16 residues. CDR1 and CDR2 (germline): MNHNY, SVGAGI (reference sequence). As DNA, the CDR3 is TGTGCCAGCAGGATGCAGGAGTACAGGGGTGGGTACGAGCAGTACTTC. It translates to CASRMQEYRGGYEQYF.